Detailed here is one T cell receptor beta chain. Its antigen has not been determined. No base qualities exist here, and no much larger clone lies one base off it. The sample is drawn from a study of T cell changes during pregnancy in multiple sclerosis (dated by TCRdb to the late 2010s). About the investigation overall: The study examined how the T cell repertoire changed over the course of pregnancy in women with multiple sclerosis.

Receptor amplification or capture employed the immunoSEQ multiplex PCR assay. The source is immuneACCESS, and TCRdb retained only in-frame sequences with V and J called. Part of the clones is not carried over; for the studies checked, unresolved V genes explain less than half of this, and the remainder is unexplained. Present in this sample are under 45,000 clones, 90% to 95% of which were seen just once. The ten most abundant clones make up 0.43% of the sample. This clonotype originated in a female donor in good health, enrolled as a control in a pregnancy study. Here the sequenced sample was CD4+ T cells from peripheral blood mononuclear cells, taken in the third trimester of pregnancy.

The sequenced DNA is TGTGCCAGCAGCTGGGGGACTAGCGGAGCAAATGAGCAGTTCTTC. Protein translation: CASSWGTSGANEQFF. The chain is assembled from TRBV7-2 and TRBJ2-1; 11 bases in between match TRBD2. From the cysteine up to the phenylalanine, the CDR3 has a length of 15 residues. CDR3 DNA only is kept here, 45 bases in frame from base 1. Ends trimmed: V by 4 bases, J by 7 bases; bases unmatched to a gene: 6. The germline V gene gives CDR1 as SGHTA and CDR2 as FQGNSA.